The sequence of this TCR beta chain was determined in a study of radiation and T cells in renal cell carcinoma. Measured with immunoSEQ multiplex PCR; TCRdb has only the in-frame clones, and not every one. The table has 150,000 to 160,000 clones, roughly 90% seen once; the top ten hold 10% to 15%. Indicated time point: blood 2 weeks post-SBRT. Treatment of the sample: 15 Gy SBRT to primary tumor, nephrectomy 4 weeks later. The material sequenced was blood, taken from a patient whose treatment included radiotherapy and nephrectomy. The sequence came from a woman aged 50 to 65 with renal cell carcinoma.

The CDR3 region is CASTAVRDSRSGNTIYF. DNA for the CDR3: TGTGCCAGCACCGCAGTACGGGACAGCCGCTCTGGAAACACCATATATTTT. The chain recombines TRBV7-9 with TRBJ1-3; 7 bases fit TRBD1. Germline CDR1 SEHNR, CDR2 FQNEAQ (reference sequence). The CDR3 contains 17 residues. J gave up 0 bases and V 7 bases, and 12 bases lay outside the gene matches.